The 29 T cell receptor beta chains below come from one sample, sequenced in a study of cytomegalovirus exposure and HLA in healthy donors. The PCR contained 60 Vbeta and 13 Jbeta primers. The table came from immunoSEQ multiplex PCR; TCRdb's copy has only in-frame clones and leaves some out. The data hold some 190,000 clones, with 65% to 80% observed a single time. Source material: PBMCs. The receptor set was obtained from a man aged 25-45 years in good health and CMV-seropositive.

The chain uses TRBV18 and TRBJ1-1; D perhaps matches TRBD1 (5 bases). V dropped 3 bases and J dropped 6 bases, with 17 bases sitting between them. Germline V gene sequence: CDR1 KGHSH, CDR2 LQKENI. The CDR3 loop spans 15 amino acids. The CDR3 is CASSPQTDGGSEAFF. Here the CDR3 DNA reads TGTGCCAGCTCACCCCAGACCGACGGGGGATCTGAAGCTTTCTTT. The full variable domain, its missing parts supplied by reference TRBV18 and TRBJ1-1, is NAGVMQNPRHLVRRRGQEARLRCSPMKGHSHVYWYRQLPEEGLKFMVYLQKENIIDESGMPKERFSAEFPKEGPSILRIQQVVRGDSAAYFCASSPQTDGGSEAFFGQGTRLTVV.

The V and J genes are TRBV5-6 and TRBJ2-1, with 10 nucleotides matching TRBD2. This CDR3 region has 17 residues. After removal of 0 bases from V and 9 bases from J, the junction contained 12 bases not matched to a gene. Germline V gene data show CDR1 as SGHDT and CDR2 as YYEEEE. CDR3 DNA: TGTGCCAGCAGCTTGGCTAGCGGGGGAGGTGGGGTCGGTGAGCAGTTCTTC. As protein: CASSLASGGGGVGEQFF.

V gene TRBV6-5 combines with J gene TRBJ2-1, with D perhaps TRBD2 (5 bases). This CDR3 has 12 amino acids. The V gene lost 2 bases and the J gene lost 9 bases, with 8 bases spanning the gap. Germline-derived CDR1 and CDR2 are MNHEY and SVGAGI. CDR3 region: CASSYLRGEQFF. The CDR3 DNA reads TGTGCCAGCAGTTACCTCCGGGGTGAGCAGTTCTTC.

V is TRBV7-2 and J is TRBJ2-7, with 7 bases aligning to TRBD1. Germline CDR1 reads SGHTA; CDR2 reads FQGNSA. V shed 2 bases, J shed 2 bases, and the junction held 6 bases outside the gene matches. This CDR3 region has 15 residues. CDR3 sequence (DNA): TGTGCCAGCAGCTTATGGACAGGCGCTACCTACGAGCAGTACTTC. Translation: CASSLWTGATYEQYF.

The V gene is TRBV15, the J gene TRBJ2-7, with 7 nucleotides matching TRBD1. The germline CDR1 and CDR2 sequences are LNHNV and YYDKDF (reference sequence). V lost 5 bases, J lost 9 bases, and 7 bases stayed unmatched. The length of the CDR3 is 12 residues. This CDR3 is CATSSSTGLQYF. DNA of the CDR3: TGTGCCACCAGCTCTTCGACAGGGCTGCAGTACTTC. Full variable domain (remainder filled in from reference TRBV15 and TRBJ2-7): DAMVIQNPRYQVTQFGKPVTLSCSQTLNHNVMYWYQQKSSQAPKLLFHYYDKDFNNEADTPDNFQSRRPNTSFCFLDIRSPGLGDTAMYLCATSSSTGLQYFGPGTRLTVT.

This clone was detected once. The chain recombines TRBV7-2 with TRBJ1-3; the D gene is possibly TRBD1 (5 bases). The V and J ends lost 5 bases and 4 bases respectively, with 12 bases between them. The CDR3 contains 14 residues. Germline V gene sequence: CDR1 SGHTA, CDR2 FQGNSA. As DNA, the CDR3 is TGTGCCAGCAGCCCGGGACTGCTCGGAAACACCATATATTTT. Translating it yields CASSPGLLGNTIYF.

V gene TRBV4-2 combines with J gene TRBJ1-2; TRBD1 aligns across 8 bases. Germline V lookup: CDR1 LGHNA, CDR2 YNFKEQ. V was clipped by 0 bases and J by 4 bases; unmatched bases: 7. The CDR3 totals 16 residues. The CDR3 DNA sequence: TGTGCCAGCAGCCAAGATGTTCAGGGGGCAAGCTATGGCTACACCTTC. Amino acids: CASSQDVQGASYGYTF.

With regard to this clone: One end of the junction is discordant with germline, which a read error may explain. This sequence joins TRBV7-9 and TRBJ2-3, with D uncertain. Germline V lookup: CDR1 SEHNR, CDR2 FQNEAQ (reference sequence). CDR3 size: 14 residues. As DNA, the CDR3 is TGTTCCAGCAGCCCCCGTCGTTCCACAGATACGCAGTATTTT. Amino acid sequence: CSSSPRRSTDTQYF. Full variable domain (outside the CDR3, taken from reference TRBV7-9 and TRBJ2-3): DTGVSQNPRHKITKRGQNVTFRCDPISEHNRLYWYRQTLGQGPEFLTYFQNEAQLEKSRLLSDRFSAERPKGSFSTLEIQRTEQGDSAMYLCSSSPRRSTDTQYFGPGTRLTVL.

Only a few counts were recorded for this clone. This chain links TRBV5-4 with TRBJ1-4, with a weak D call TRBD1 (6 bases). CDR3 length equals 13 residues. Trimming removed 7 bases at V and 7 bases at J, with 14 bases between. Germline V CDR1 and CDR2: SGHNT, YYREEE (reference sequence). CDR3 nucleotides: TGTGCCAGCGCAGGGGCCCCAACTGAAAAACTGTTTTTT. Its protein is CASAGAPTEKLFF.

The rearrangement joins TRBV9 to TRBJ2-2; 7 bases are shared with TRBD1. Unmatched junction bases numbered 7, after V lost 0 bases and J lost 8 bases. This CDR3 contains 15 residues. Germline V CDR1 and CDR2: SGDLS, YYNGEE. The CDR3 region is CASSVGVRGMGELFF. In nucleotides, the CDR3 is TGTGCCAGCAGCGTAGGGGTCAGGGGGATGGGGGAGCTGTTTTTT.

The chain has TRBV5-5 and TRBJ2-2; D possibly corresponds to TRBD2 (6 bases). V shed 0 bases and J shed 5 bases, with 11 bases lying between them. The CDR3 totals 15 residues. In germline, CDR1 is SGHKS, CDR2 YYEKEE (reference sequence). The CDR3 protein is CASSLAAGWTGELFF. The CDR3 nucleotides are TGTGCCAGCAGCTTGGCCGCGGGGTGGACCGGGGAGCTGTTTTTT.

This clone was observed once. The V call is TRBV6-5, the J call TRBJ1-2; D possibly corresponds to TRBD1 (6 bases). Germline CDR1 is MNHEY and CDR2 is SVGAGI. The CDR3 is 16 residues long. V was clipped by 0 bases and J by 3 bases, with 14 bases between them. CDR3 bases: TGTGCCAGCAGTTACTCAGGGACCCCAGGGGACTATGGCTACACCTTC. Residues: CASSYSGTPGDYGYTF.

V gene TRBV5-5 combines with J gene TRBJ1-4, with 8 bases lining up with TRBD1. Germline-derived CDR1 and CDR2 are SGHKS and YYEKEE (reference sequence). V lost 2 bases and J lost 7; bases outside the gene matches: 7. The CDR3 contains 15 residues. This CDR3 reads CASSFTGTGGEKLFF. The DNA of the CDR3 is TGTGCCAGCAGCTTCACCGGGACAGGCGGTGAAAAACTGTTTTTT.

To note about this clone: Its ends do not fully match the called genes, so a read error is possible. This chain connects TRBV7-2 to TRBJ2-3; TRBD2 matches 11 bases. This CDR3 region has 13 residues. Per the germline V gene, CDR1 is SGHTA and CDR2 is FQGNSA. The CDR3: CASSLAGGDTQYF. The CDR3 DNA reads TGTGCCAGCAGCCTAGCGGGAGGTGATACGCAGTATTTT.

This rearrangement joins TRBV28 to TRBJ2-1, with 14 bases that match TRBD2. Trimming took 3 bases from V and 12 from J; bases not matched to a gene: 13. The CDR3 consists of 17 residues. Germline CDR1 is MDHEN and CDR2 is SYDVKM. CDR3 in amino acids: CASSLGTSGSRTIVQFF. CDR3 nucleotide sequence: TGTGCCAGCAGTTTGGGGACTAGCGGGAGTAGGACGATTGTGCAGTTCTTC.

This sequence joins TRBV4-1 and TRBJ2-7; 7 bases line up with TRBD1. The germline gives CDR1 MGHRA, CDR2 YSYEKL. V shed 0 bases, J shed 2 bases, and the junction held 7 bases outside the gene matches. This CDR3 has 16 residues. In DNA form, the CDR3 reads TGCGCCAGCAGCCAAGACCGGGACAGTTTTCCCTACGAGCAGTACTTC. Translated, it gives CASSQDRDSFPYEQYF.

V is TRBV5-1 and J is TRBJ1-1, with 7 bases aligning to TRBD1. The CDR3 consists of 15 residues. Germline V CDR1 and CDR2: SGHRS, YFSETQ. Unmatched junction bases numbered 7, after V lost 0 bases and J lost 5 bases. Here the CDR3 reads CASSLGAGGKTEAFF. In DNA form, the CDR3 reads TGCGCCAGCAGCTTGGGTGCAGGGGGTAAGACTGAAGCTTTCTTT.

The chain employs TRBV4-1 and TRBJ2-1; TRBD2 agrees at 16 bases. The CDR3 is made up of 21 amino acids. Per germline, CDR1 MGHRA and CDR2 YSYEKL. V shed 4 bases and J 3 bases; nucleotides not matched to a gene: 15. The CDR3 region is CASSPLGLAGGRGGNYNEQFF. As DNA, the CDR3 is TGCGCCAGCAGCCCCTTGGGACTAGCGGGAGGGAGGGGGGGAAACTACAATGAGCAGTTCTTC.

The chain couples TRBV27 to TRBJ1-1, with a possible D match to TRBD1 (5 bases). V lost 4 bases, J lost 1 base, and 7 bases lay in between. CDR3 length: 13 amino acids. CDR1 MNHEY and CDR2 SMNVEV come from the germline V gene (reference sequence). The CDR3 protein is CASSWGGNTEAFF. For the CDR3, the DNA is TGTGCCAGCAGTTGGGGGGGGAACACTGAAGCTTTCTTT.

The chain has TRBV20-1 and TRBJ2-7, with a weak D call TRBD2 (5 bases). Germline CDR1 is DFQATT and CDR2 is SNEGSKA (reference sequence). V was shortened by 6 bases and J by 7 bases, with 13 bases between the two germline ends. There are 11 residues in the CDR3. CDR3 protein: CSAPTSGEQYF. The CDR3 nucleotides read TGCAGTGCCCCAACTTCGGGGGAGCAGTACTTC.

This sequence joins TRBV7-6 and TRBJ2-3, with 8 bases that match TRBD2. The germline V gene has CDR1 SGHVS and CDR2 FNYEAQ. The CDR3 is 16 amino acids. With 5 bases clipped from V and 0 bases from J, the junction kept 7 bases outside the gene matches. The DNA for the CDR3 is TGTGCCAGCAGCCCGGGGACTAGTAAAAGCACAGATACGCAGTATTTT. Translating gives CASSPGTSKSTDTQYF.

Written as DNA, the CDR3 is TGTGCCAGCAGTTGGATCAGGGGGGAGAATCAGCCCCAGCATTTT. Its protein is CASSWIRGENQPQHF. The chain is built from TRBV6-6 and TRBJ1-5; TRBD1 matches 7 bases. V lost 4 bases and J lost 4; bases outside the gene matches: 7. Germline loops: CDR1 MNHNY, CDR2 SVGAGI (reference sequence). The CDR3 covers 15 residues.

V is TRBV11-2 and J is TRBJ1-5; possible D gene TRBD1, 6 bases. The V gene lost 3 bases and the J gene lost 2 bases, with 11 bases spanning the gap. Germline values: CDR1 SGHAT, CDR2 FQNNGV. The CDR3 is made up of 15 amino acids. For the CDR3, the DNA is TGTGCCAGCAGCTTGTCGTCAGGGGGCAATCAGCCCCAGCATTTT. Translation: CASSLSSGGNQPQHF.

A few counts support this clone. Distinct nucleotide sequences in the sample also encode this CDR3. The J gene is TRBJ2-1, the V gene TRBV9, with TRBD2 matching 8 bases. V gave up 2 bases and J gave up 8 bases; unmatched junction bases: 9. The CDR3 contains 15 residues. CDR1 is SGDLS, CDR2 YYNGEE, per germline. CDR3 DNA sequence: TGTGCCAGCAGCGTCGGCGGGGGGCCCCTCGATGAGCAGTTCTTC. Translating it yields CASSVGGGPLDEQFF.

The V and J genes are TRBV9 and TRBJ2-7; the D gene is possibly TRBD2 (6 bases). Trimming removed 0 bases at V and 2 bases at J, with 12 bases between. CDR1 and CDR2 from the germline V gene are SGDLS and YYNGEE. The CDR3 runs to 15 residues. This CDR3 is CASSVGGSGPYEQYF. CDR3 sequence (DNA): TGTGCCAGCAGCGTAGGGGGTAGCGGACCCTACGAGCAGTACTTC.

This chain's CDR3 is CASSFQLKGLKFF. CDR3 DNA sequence: TGTGCCAGCAGCTTTCAACTAAAAGGATTAAAGTTCTTC. This rearrangement joins TRBV7-8 to TRBJ2-1; D ambiguous. Germline CDR1 is SGHVS and CDR2 is FQNEAQ. Trimming cost V 3 bases and J 14 bases, with 17 bases left between them. The CDR3 spans 13 residues.

Regarding this clone: A much larger clonotype is one base distant, so this may be a read error. J is TRBJ2-5 and V is TRBV28; TRBD1 matches 10 bases. The DNA end lines up better with TRBJ2-7; the J call may be wrong. The CDR3 runs to 14 residues. In germline, CDR1 is MDHEN, CDR2 SYDVKM. The DNA for the CDR3 is TGTGCCAGCAGTTCCGGGACAGGGGCCTACGAGCAGTACTTC. Amino acids: CASSSGTGAYEQYF.

The DNA for the CDR3 is TGTGCCAGCAACTACCAGACAGGGGGGACAGATACGCAGTATTTT. Protein: CASNYQTGGTDTQYF. The chain joins TRBV7-8 to TRBJ2-3; 9 nucleotides agree with TRBD1. This CDR3 region has 15 residues. Germline CDR1 and CDR2: SGHVS and FQNEAQ. V lost 7 bases and J lost 3; bases outside the gene matches: 8.

The chain employs TRBV19 and TRBJ1-6, with unresolved D. The germline V gene has CDR1 LNHDA and CDR2 SQIVND (reference sequence). The V end lost 3 bases, the J end lost 10 bases, and 7 bases lay between the germline ends. This CDR3 is built from 12 residues. CDR3: CASSMRESPLHF. The CDR3 region has the DNA TGTGCCAGTAGTATGCGGGAGTCACCCCTCCACTTT.